This T cell receptor beta chain was documented in a study of immune cell composition in non-small cell lung cancer. Here immunoSEQ multiplex PCR was the method, and the copy in TCRdb shows in-frame clones only, minus some. Among about 4,600 clones listed, roughly 80% were seen once. CDR1 and CDR2 from the germline V gene are SGHKS and YYEKEE (reference sequence). V was clipped by 4 bases and J by 2 bases, with 7 bases between them. CDR3 size: 12 residues. Sequencing input: lung tumor tissue. The TCR originated in a human donor with non-small cell lung cancer. The rearrangement uses TRBV5-5 and TRBJ2-7, with TRBD1 as a possible D gene (5 bases). CDR3 sequence (DNA): TGTGCCAGCAGCCAAGGGGCCTACGAGCAGTACTTC. It translates to CASSQGAYEQYF.